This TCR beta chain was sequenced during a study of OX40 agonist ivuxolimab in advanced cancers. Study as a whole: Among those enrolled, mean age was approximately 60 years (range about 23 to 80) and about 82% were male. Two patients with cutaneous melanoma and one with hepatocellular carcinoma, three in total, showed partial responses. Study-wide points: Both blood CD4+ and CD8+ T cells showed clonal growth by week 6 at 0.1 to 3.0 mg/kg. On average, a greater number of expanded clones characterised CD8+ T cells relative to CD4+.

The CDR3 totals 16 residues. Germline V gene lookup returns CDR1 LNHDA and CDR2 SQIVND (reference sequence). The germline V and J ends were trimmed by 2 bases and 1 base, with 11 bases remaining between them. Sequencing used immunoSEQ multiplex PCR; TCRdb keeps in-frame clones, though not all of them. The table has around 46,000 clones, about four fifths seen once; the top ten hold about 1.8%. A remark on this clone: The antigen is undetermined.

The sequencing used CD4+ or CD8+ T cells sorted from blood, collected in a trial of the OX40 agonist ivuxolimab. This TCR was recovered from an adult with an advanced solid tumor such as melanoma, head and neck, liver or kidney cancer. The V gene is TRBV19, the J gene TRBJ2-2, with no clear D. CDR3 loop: CASSIRALRNTGELFF. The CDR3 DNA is TGTGCCAGTAGTATAAGGGCACTAAGGAACACCGGGGAGCTGTTTTTT.